Shown below are 18 T cell receptor beta chains from a single sample sequenced in a study of blood T cell repertoires in COVID-19. Repertoires were generated with immunoSEQ multiplex PCR, while TCRdb's copy carries only in-frame clones and drops some. The sample yields approximately 120,000 clones, about 84% seen once. Sequencing used peripheral blood. The origin of the receptors is a human donor in a cohort sampled during active COVID-19.

The chain couples TRBV19 to TRBJ2-5; maybe TRBD1 (5 bases). The CDR3 contains 15 residues. The germline V and J ends were trimmed by 2 bases and 5 bases, with 15 bases remaining between them. Looked up from germline, CDR1 is LNHDA and CDR2 is SQIVND (reference sequence). CDR3 nucleotides: TGTGCCAGTAGTATAAGAACCAGGGCGGACGAGACCCAGTACTTC. It specifies CASSIRTRADETQYF.

J is TRBJ1-2 and V is TRBV5-6; no reliable D call. Germline CDR1 is SGHDT and CDR2 is YYEEEE. The CDR3 has 14 amino acids. The V and J ends lost 4 bases and 1 base respectively, with 11 bases between them. CDR3 in amino acids: CASSPLTFNYGYTF. Here the CDR3 DNA reads TGTGCCAGCAGCCCTCTGACATTTAACTATGGCTACACCTTC.

The rearrangement links TRBV6-2 or TRBV6-3 to TRBJ1-2, with unresolved D. The CDR3 loop spans 16 amino acids. Trimming removed 2 bases at V and 4 bases at J, with 17 bases between. CDR1 is MNHEY and CDR2 is SVGEGT in the germline V gene. In DNA form, the CDR3 reads TGTGCCAGCAGTTACGACGGCCCGGGTGTCAGCTATGGCTACACCTTC. It encodes CASSYDGPGVSYGYTF.

V gene TRBV7-9 combines with J gene TRBJ1-1, with D possibly being TRBD1 (6 bases). Germline assignment: CDR1 SEHNR and CDR2 FQNEAQ (reference sequence). Trimming took off 3 bases at V and 7 bases at J, with 12 bases between the two ends. The CDR3 runs 13 residues. CDR3 sequence (DNA): TGTGCCAGCAGCTTTCAGAACAGGGATGAAGCTTTCTTT. Encoded protein: CASSFQNRDEAFF.

In this sample, this clone turned up a few times. The gene calls are TRBV7-2 and TRBJ2-7, with TRBD2 identical over 9 bases. The CDR3 is 15 amino acids. Germline V lookup: CDR1 SGHTA, CDR2 FQGNSA. V lost 1 base, J lost 8 bases, and 9 bases stayed unmatched. The CDR3 DNA sequence: TGTGCCAGCAGCTTAGACTTGACTAGCGGTAGGCAGCAGTACTTC. The encoded protein is CASSLDLTSGRQQYF.

The chain is built from TRBV3-1 (or the pseudogene TRBV3-2) and TRBJ1-5; TRBD1 might be the D (5 bases). Germline lookup yields CDR1 LGHDT and CDR2 YNNKEL (reference sequence). CDR3 size: 12 residues. V lost 4 bases to trimming and J lost 9 bases, with 10 bases between them. The CDR3 sequence: CASSLHGGPQHF. CDR3 nucleotide sequence: TGTGCCAGCAGCCTACACGGGGGGCCCCAGCATTTT.

This chain joins TRBV12-3 or TRBV12-4 and TRBJ1-2; no clear D. The CDR3 is 13 residues long. The V gene lost 9 bases and the J gene lost 8 bases, with 19 bases spanning the gap. CDR3 DNA sequence: TGTGCCAGTCACGGCGGCGGGTGGAGGGGCTACACCTTC. It specifies CASHGGGWRGYTF.

The genes are TRBV6-5 and TRBJ1-2; D unclear. V was clipped by 2 bases and J by 0 bases, with 7 bases between them. Germline CDR1 is MNHEY and CDR2 is SVGAGI. The CDR3 is 14 amino acids. The CDR3 nucleotides are TGTGCCAGCAGTTACCTCCCAGCTAACTATGGCTACACCTTC. Amino acids: CASSYLPANYGYTF.

This clone was seen a handful of times. The V and J genes are TRBV19 and TRBJ1-5; 8 bases fit TRBD1. This CDR3 has 15 residues. Germline V gene lookup returns CDR1 LNHDA and CDR2 SQIVND (reference sequence). The trim removed 7 bases at V and 2 bases at J, leaving 7 bases unmatched. CDR3 residues: CASTTGGWRNQPQHF. Here the CDR3 DNA reads TGTGCCAGTACCACAGGGGGTTGGCGCAATCAGCCCCAGCATTTT.

The rearrangement joins TRBV3-1 (or the pseudogene TRBV3-2) to TRBJ2-1; 9 bases are shared with TRBD2. The CDR3 sequence is 14 residues long. V lost 4 bases, J lost 4 bases, and 2 bases stayed unmatched. Germline loops: CDR1 LGHDT, CDR2 YNNKEL (reference sequence). DNA of the CDR3: TGTGCCAGCAGCCTTAGCGGGAGATACAATGAGCAGTTCTTC. Translated: CASSLSGRYNEQFF.

Points on this clone: At the DNA level, this CDR3 is encoded by other sequences in the same sample as well. V is TRBV4-1 and J is TRBJ2-3; 12 bases agree with TRBD2. The V segment lost 0 bases and the J segment 2 bases; nucleotides outside the gene matches: 9. Germline CDR1 and CDR2: MGHRA and YSYEKL. The length of the CDR3 is 19 residues. In nucleotides, the CDR3 is TGCGCCAGCAGCCAAGAGCGCGGGGCTAGCGGGAGGGACACAGATACGCAGTATTTT. Translating it yields CASSQERGASGRDTDTQYF.

V usage is TRBV6-2 or TRBV6-3 and J usage is TRBJ2-7; TRBD1 is a possible D gene (5 bases). CDR3 size: 13 residues. Germline CDR1 is MNHEY and CDR2 is SVGEGT. With 6 bases removed from V and 7 bases from J, the gap between germline ends came to 16 bases. For the CDR3, the DNA is TGTGCCAGCAGCCCAGATCAGGGAAGGGAGCAGTACTTC. This codes for CASSPDQGREQYF.

This chain uses TRBV2 with TRBJ1-1; the D gene is possibly TRBD1 (6 bases). Trimming stripped 5 bases from V and 0 bases from J, with 10 bases between. This CDR3 comprises 14 residues. Germline V gene sequence: CDR1 SNHLY, CDR2 FYNNEI. The CDR3 DNA reads TGTGCCAGCAGTTTACAGGGCTTGAACACTGAAGCTTTCTTT. Translation gives CASSLQGLNTEAFF.

This clone was counted a few times. This chain joins TRBV5-1 and TRBJ2-7; perhaps TRBD1 as D (5 bases). The CDR3 is 16 amino acids. The germline gives CDR1 SGHRS, CDR2 YFSETQ. With 0 bases removed from V and 0 bases from J, the gap between germline ends came to 13 bases. This chain's CDR3 is CASSLAETANSYEQYF. CDR3 nucleotide sequence: TGCGCCAGCAGCTTGGCCGAGACAGCCAACTCCTACGAGCAGTACTTC. Looking up the rest from reference TRBV5-1 and TRBJ2-7 gives the full variable domain: KAGVTQTPRYLIKTRGQQVTLSCSPISGHRSVSWYQQTPGQGLQFLFEYFSETQRNKGNFPGRFSGRQFSNSRSEMNVSTLELGDSALYLCASSLAETANSYEQYFGPGTRLTVT.

The genes are TRBV5-1 and TRBJ2-7, with TRBD1 matching over 9 bases. V shed 3 bases, J shed 6 bases, and the junction held 4 bases outside the gene matches. The CDR3 extends over 13 amino acids. Germline V gene sequence: CDR1 SGHRS, CDR2 YFSETQ. The CDR3 spells CASSWDRVSEQYF. The CDR3 nucleotides read TGCGCCAGCAGCTGGGACAGGGTAAGCGAGCAGTACTTC.

This sequence joins TRBV4-3 and TRBJ1-1; D is unresolved. CDR3 length equals 17 residues. V gave up 0 bases and J gave up 1 base, with 15 bases separating them. In germline, CDR1 is LGHNA, CDR2 YSLEER. CDR3 sequence: CASSQDIGRRSNTEAFF. The CDR3 nucleotides are TGCGCCAGCAGCCAAGATATAGGGAGACGGTCGAACACTGAAGCTTTCTTT.

CDR3 region: CASMDRGSGANVLTF. The CDR3 nucleotides are TGTGCCAGTATGGACAGGGGATCTGGGGCCAACGTCCTGACTTTC. The V gene is TRBV19, the J gene TRBJ2-6; 9 nucleotides agree with TRBD1. J gave up 1 base and V 7 bases, and 2 bases lay outside the gene matches. CDR1 LNHDA and CDR2 SQIVND come from the germline V gene (reference sequence). CDR3 length: 15 residues.

This chain joins TRBV3-1 (or the pseudogene TRBV3-2) and TRBJ2-2, with 12 bases aligning to TRBD2. The CDR3 contains 16 residues. Germline V CDR1 and CDR2: LGHDT, YNNKEL (reference sequence). V was pared by 4 bases and J by 4 bases, with 4 bases of the junction left unmatched. CDR3 bases: TGTGCCAGCAGCCTCCCGGGACTAGCGGGCACCGGGGAGCTGTTTTTT. This sequence encodes CASSLPGLAGTGELFF.